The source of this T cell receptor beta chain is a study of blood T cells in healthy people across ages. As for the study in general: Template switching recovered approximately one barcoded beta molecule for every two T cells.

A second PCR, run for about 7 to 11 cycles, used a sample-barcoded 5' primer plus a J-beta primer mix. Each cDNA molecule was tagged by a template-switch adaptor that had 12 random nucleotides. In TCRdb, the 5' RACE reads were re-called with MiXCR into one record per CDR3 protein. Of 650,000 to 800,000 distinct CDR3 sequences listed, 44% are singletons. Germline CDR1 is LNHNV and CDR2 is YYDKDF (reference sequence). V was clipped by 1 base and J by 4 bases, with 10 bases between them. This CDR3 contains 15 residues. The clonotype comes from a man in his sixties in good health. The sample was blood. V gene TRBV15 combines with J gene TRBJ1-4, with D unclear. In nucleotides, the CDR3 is TGTGCCACCAGCAGAGGACCTGTGCTTAATGAAAAACTGTTTTTT. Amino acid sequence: CATSRGPVLNEKLFF.